A selection of T cell receptor beta chains follows, all from one sample in a study of patients and donors after allogeneic stem cell transplantation. TCRdb re-called the RT-PCR reads with MiXCR, one entry per CDR3 protein. The sample consists of approximately 410,000 distinct CDR3 sequences, more than 15% of them appearing once. Sequencing used blood, either unsorted or a sorted T cell fraction (not recorded which). Receptors were obtained from a human donor who was either an allogeneic HSCT recipient or a stem cell or donor lymphocyte infusion donor (not recorded which). It is not recorded whose cells these are; they may come from a transplant donor. The conserved cysteine and the conserved F or W are not part of the CDR3 here. Each record gives: clone size, J gene, V gene, CDR3 protein. Clone size is not always given. Where it is, it says once, few, many or a class for expanded clones.

clone_size: -
j_call: TRBJ1-6
v_call: TRBV15
cdr3_aa: ATRRGQTNNSPLH

clone_size: few
j_call: TRBJ2-7
v_call: TRBV6-5
cdr3_aa: ASSYSKHLPGYEQY

clone_size: -
j_call: TRBJ2-3
v_call: TRBV3-1
cdr3_aa: ASSQESPGRQY

clone_size: -
j_call: TRBJ2-2
v_call: TRBV15
cdr3_aa: ATSAQVNTGELF

clone_size: -
j_call: TRBJ1-1
v_call: TRBV11-3
cdr3_aa: ASSLAVAKNTEAF

clone_size: few
j_call: TRBJ2-2
v_call: TRBV24-1
cdr3_aa: ATSELGQPGELF

clone_size: -
j_call: TRBJ1-2
v_call: TRBV7-9
cdr3_aa: ASSSRTDANYGYT

clone_size: -
j_call: TRBJ2-2
v_call: TRBV6-2/TRBV6-3
cdr3_aa: ASSYVRGLRPLSTGELF

clone_size: many
j_call: TRBJ2-1
v_call: TRBV25-1
cdr3_aa: ASSELWDREGYNEQF

clone_size: few
j_call: TRBJ1-5
v_call: TRBV18
cdr3_aa: ASSPYRYNQPQH

clone_size: -
j_call: TRBJ2-1
v_call: TRBV15
cdr3_aa: ASRDRGMTATDNEQF

clone_size: few
j_call: TRBJ2-2
v_call: TRBV9
cdr3_aa: ASSFGRSRPTGELF

clone_size: -
j_call: TRBJ1-1
v_call: TRBV6-6
cdr3_aa: ASSETREREAF

clone_size: -
j_call: TRBJ2-3
v_call: TRBV5-1
cdr3_aa: ASSLGRTSLTDTQY

clone_size: -
j_call: TRBJ2-1
v_call: TRBV20-1
cdr3_aa: SPERGGRYEQF

clone_size: -
j_call: TRBJ2-7
v_call: TRBV5-1
cdr3_aa: ASSFPNNEQY

clone_size: once
j_call: TRBJ1-2
v_call: TRBV7-9
cdr3_aa: ASWTGNYGYT

clone_size: -
j_call: TRBJ1-6
v_call: TRBV18
cdr3_aa: ASSLTTRLLALH

clone_size: -
j_call: TRBJ1-2
v_call: TRBV5-1
cdr3_aa: ASSDPARDYGYT

clone_size: -
j_call: TRBJ2-1
v_call: TRBV12-3/TRBV12-4
cdr3_aa: ASSPAGGSAEQF

clone_size: -
j_call: TRBJ2-4
v_call: TRBV11-2
cdr3_aa: ASSLGLGSGSLGAKNIQY

clone_size: -
j_call: TRBJ2-3
v_call: TRBV4-2
cdr3_aa: ASSQERRTGGAADTQY

clone_size: -
j_call: TRBJ2-7
v_call: TRBV12-3/TRBV12-4
cdr3_aa: ASSFAPLYEQY

clone_size: few
j_call: TRBJ1-2
v_call: TRBV20-1
cdr3_aa: SASAPANYGYT

clone_size: -
j_call: TRBJ2-7
v_call: TRBV30
cdr3_aa: AWSVWDGNEQN

clone_size: many
j_call: TRBJ2-2
v_call: TRBV7-9
cdr3_aa: ASSPDLTGELF

clone_size: -
j_call: TRBJ1-5
v_call: TRBV29-1
cdr3_aa: SVAGSNSNQPQH

clone_size: -
j_call: TRBJ2-7
v_call: TRBV5-1
cdr3_aa: ASSPLAGVQYEQY

clone_size: many
j_call: TRBJ2-7
v_call: TRBV29-1
cdr3_aa: SVEALGTQY

clone_size: few
j_call: TRBJ2-7
v_call: TRBV11-2
cdr3_aa: ASSPLFRGDEQY

clone_size: few
j_call: TRBJ2-3
v_call: TRBV20-1
cdr3_aa: SARDWTDTQY

clone_size: few
j_call: TRBJ2-2
v_call: TRBV20-1
cdr3_aa: SAFRDSNTGELF